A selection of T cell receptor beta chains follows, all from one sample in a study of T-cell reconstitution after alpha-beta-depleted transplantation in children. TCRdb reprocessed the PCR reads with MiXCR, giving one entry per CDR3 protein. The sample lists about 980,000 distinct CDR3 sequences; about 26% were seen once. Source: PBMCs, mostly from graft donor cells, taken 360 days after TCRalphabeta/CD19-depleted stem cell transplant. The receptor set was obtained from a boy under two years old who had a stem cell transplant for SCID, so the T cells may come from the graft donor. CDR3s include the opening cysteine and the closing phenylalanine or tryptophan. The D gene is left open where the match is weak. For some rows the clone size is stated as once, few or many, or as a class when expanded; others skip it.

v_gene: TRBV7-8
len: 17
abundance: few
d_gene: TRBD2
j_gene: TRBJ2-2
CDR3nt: TGTGCCAGCAGCCCCCATTTAGCGGGGGGGATCACCGGGGAGCTGTTTTTT
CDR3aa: CASSPHLAGGITGELFF

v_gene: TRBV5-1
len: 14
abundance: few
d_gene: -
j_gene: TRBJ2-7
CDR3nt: TGCGCCAGCAGCCTGGGGACCCAGGGTTACGAGCAGTACTTC
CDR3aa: CASSLGTQGYEQYF

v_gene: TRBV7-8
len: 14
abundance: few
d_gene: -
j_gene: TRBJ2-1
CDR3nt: TGTGCCAGCAGCCGGCCGGGACGCCCTAATGAGCAGTTCTTC
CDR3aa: CASSRPGRPNEQFF

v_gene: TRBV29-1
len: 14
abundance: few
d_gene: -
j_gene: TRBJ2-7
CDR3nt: TGCAGCGTTGGGGGAGCGGCGGGCTCCTACGAGCAGTACTTC
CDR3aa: CSVGGAAGSYEQYF

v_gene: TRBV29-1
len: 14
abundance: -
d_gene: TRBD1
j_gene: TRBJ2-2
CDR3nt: TGCAGCGTACCGGGACAGCCTAACACCGGGGAGCTGTTTTTT
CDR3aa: CSVPGQPNTGELFF

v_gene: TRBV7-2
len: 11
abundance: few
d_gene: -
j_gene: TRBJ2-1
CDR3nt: TGTGCCAGCAGCCCCCAGGGTGAGCAGTTCTTC
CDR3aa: CASSPQGEQFF

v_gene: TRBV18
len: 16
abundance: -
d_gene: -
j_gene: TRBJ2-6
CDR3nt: TGTGCCAGCTCACCACTTCAGGGATCTGGGGCCAACGTCCTGACTTTC
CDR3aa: CASSPLQGSGANVLTF

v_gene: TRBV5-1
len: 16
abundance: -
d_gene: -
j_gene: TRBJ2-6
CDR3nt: TGCGCCAGCGACGCAGAAGGCTTCTCTGGGGCCAACGTCCTGACTTTC
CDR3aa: CASDAEGFSGANVLTF

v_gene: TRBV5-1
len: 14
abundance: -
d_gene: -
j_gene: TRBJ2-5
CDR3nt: TGCGCCAGCAGCAGGGGGGACGGCCAAGAGACCCAGTACTTC
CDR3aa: CASSRGDGQETQYF

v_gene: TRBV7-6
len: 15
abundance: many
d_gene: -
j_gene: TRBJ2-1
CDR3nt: TGTGCCAGCAGCTTATGGCAGAGCTCCTACAATGAGCAGTTCTTC
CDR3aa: CASSLWQSSYNEQFF

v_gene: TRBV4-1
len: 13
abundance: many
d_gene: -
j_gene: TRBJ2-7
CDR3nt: TGCGCCAGCAGCCAAGTGCCGGGCTACGAGCAGTACTTC
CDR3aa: CASSQVPGYEQYF

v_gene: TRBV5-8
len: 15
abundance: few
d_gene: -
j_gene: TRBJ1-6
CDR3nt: TGTGCCAGCCGTAGATTGACAGTGAGAAATTCACCCCTCCACTTT
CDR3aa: CASRRLTVRNSPLHF

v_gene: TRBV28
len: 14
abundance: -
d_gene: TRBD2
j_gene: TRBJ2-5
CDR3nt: TGTGCCAGCAGACTAGCGGGGACGCAAGAGACCCAGTACTTC
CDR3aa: CASRLAGTQETQYF

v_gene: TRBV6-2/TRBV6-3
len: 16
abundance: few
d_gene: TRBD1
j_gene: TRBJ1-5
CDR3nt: TGTGCCAGCAGCTCACAGGGGCCAGGTTGGAATCAGCCCCAGCATTTT
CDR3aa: CASSSQGPGWNQPQHF

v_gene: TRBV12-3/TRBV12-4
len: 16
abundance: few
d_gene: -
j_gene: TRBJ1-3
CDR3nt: TGTGCCAGCAGTTTAAGTGACTTCTTCTCTGGAAACACCATATATTTT
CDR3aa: CASSLSDFFSGNTIYF

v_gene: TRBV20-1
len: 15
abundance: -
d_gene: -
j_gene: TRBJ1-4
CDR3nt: TGCAGTGCTAGACCTTTGGACAGTCGAAATGAAAAACTGTTTTTT
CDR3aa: CSARPLDSRNEKLFF

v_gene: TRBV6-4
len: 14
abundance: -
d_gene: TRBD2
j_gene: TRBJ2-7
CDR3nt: TGTGCCAGCAGCGAGACTAGCGGGTACTACGAGCAGTACTTC
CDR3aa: CASSETSGYYEQYF

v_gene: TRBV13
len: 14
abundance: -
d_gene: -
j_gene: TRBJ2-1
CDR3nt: TGTGCCAGCAGCCCCACCTATCGCTACAATGAGCAGTTCTTC
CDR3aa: CASSPTYRYNEQFF

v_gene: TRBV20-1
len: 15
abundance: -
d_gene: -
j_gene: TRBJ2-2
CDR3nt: TGCAGTGCCGTGGCGTCCGGGCTGAACACCGGGGAGCTGTTTTTT
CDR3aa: CSAVASGLNTGELFF

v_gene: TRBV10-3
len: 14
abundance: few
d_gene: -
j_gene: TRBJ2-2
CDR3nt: TGTGCCATCAGTGAGGCGGGGAACACCGGGGAGCTGTTTTTT
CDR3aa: CAISEAGNTGELFF

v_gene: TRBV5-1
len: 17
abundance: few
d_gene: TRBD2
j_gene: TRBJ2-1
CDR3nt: TGCGCCAGCAGCTTGGGCCTAGGGGCGGGGGGCAACAATGAGCAGTTCTTC
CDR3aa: CASSLGLGAGGNNEQFF

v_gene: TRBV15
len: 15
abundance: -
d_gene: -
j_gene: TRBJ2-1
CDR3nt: TGTGCCACCAGCGATCTCACAGGAATCGCGCATGAGCAGTTCTTC
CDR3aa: CATSDLTGIAHEQFF

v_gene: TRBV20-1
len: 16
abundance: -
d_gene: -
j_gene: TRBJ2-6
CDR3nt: TGCAGTGCTGTGGGACACGTCAGCTCTGGGGCCAACGTCCTGACTTTC
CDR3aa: CSAVGHVSSGANVLTF

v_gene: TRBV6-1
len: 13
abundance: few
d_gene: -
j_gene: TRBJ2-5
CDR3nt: TGTGCCAGCAGTAAAATAGGGCTAAAGACCCAGTACTTC
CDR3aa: CASSKIGLKTQYF

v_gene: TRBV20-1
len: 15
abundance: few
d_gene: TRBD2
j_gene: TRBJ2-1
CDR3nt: TGCAGTGCTACCGGGACTAGCGGGGGGTATAATGAGCAGTTCTTC
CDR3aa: CSATGTSGGYNEQFF

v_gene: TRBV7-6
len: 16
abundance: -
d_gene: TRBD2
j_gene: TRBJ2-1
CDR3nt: TGTGCCAGCAGCTGGATAGTAGCGGGGGTAAAGAATGAGCAGTTCTTC
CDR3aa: CASSWIVAGVKNEQFF

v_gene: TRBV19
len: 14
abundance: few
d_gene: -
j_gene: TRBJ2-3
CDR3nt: TGTGCCAGTAGTATCGGCAGATTGGCAGATACGCAGTATTTT
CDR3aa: CASSIGRLADTQYF

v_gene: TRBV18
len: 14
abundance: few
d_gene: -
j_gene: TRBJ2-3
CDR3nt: TGTGCCAGCTCACCACTAGGGGTCACAGATACGCAGTATTTT
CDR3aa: CASSPLGVTDTQYF

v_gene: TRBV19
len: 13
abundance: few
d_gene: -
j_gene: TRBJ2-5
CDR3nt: TGTGCCAGCACCGGGAGTAACGTGGAGACCCAGTACTTC
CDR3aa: CASTGSNVETQYF

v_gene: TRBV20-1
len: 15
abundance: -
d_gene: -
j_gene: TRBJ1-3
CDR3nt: TGCAGTGCTACGACGGGGTCCTTCTCTGGAAACACCATATATTTT
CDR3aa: CSATTGSFSGNTIYF

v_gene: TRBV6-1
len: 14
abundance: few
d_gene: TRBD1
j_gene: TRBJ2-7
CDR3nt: TGTGCCAGCAGCGCCGGACAGGGGGTCTACGAGCAGTACTTC
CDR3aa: CASSAGQGVYEQYF

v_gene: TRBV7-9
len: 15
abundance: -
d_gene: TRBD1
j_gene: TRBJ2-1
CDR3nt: TGTGCCAGCAGCTTACCGGCAGGGGGCGCGGGGGAGCAGTTCTTC
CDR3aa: CASSLPAGGAGEQFF

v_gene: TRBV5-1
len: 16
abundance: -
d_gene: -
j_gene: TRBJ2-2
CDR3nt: TGCGCCAGCAGCTTGGTGGTCAGGCAGAACACCGGGGAGCTGTTTTTT
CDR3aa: CASSLVVRQNTGELFF

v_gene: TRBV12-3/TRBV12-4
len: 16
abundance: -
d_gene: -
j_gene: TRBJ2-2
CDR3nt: TGTGCCAGCAGCACACCGGGACGCTCAAAACCCGGGGAGCTGTTTTTT
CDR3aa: CASSTPGRSKPGELFF

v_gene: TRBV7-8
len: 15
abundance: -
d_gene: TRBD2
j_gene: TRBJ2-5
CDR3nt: TGTGCCAGCAGCTTAGCGTCGAGGACTAGTGGTACCCAGTACTTC
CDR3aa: CASSLASRTSGTQYF

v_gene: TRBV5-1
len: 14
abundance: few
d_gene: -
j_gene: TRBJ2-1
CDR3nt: TGCGCCAGCAGCCTAACCCAGGGGAGGAATGAGCAGTTCTTC
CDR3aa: CASSLTQGRNEQFF

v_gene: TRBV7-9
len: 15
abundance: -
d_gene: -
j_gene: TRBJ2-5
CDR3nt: TGTGCCAGCAGCTTAGGGGTCCCGATTCAAGAGACCCAGTACTTC
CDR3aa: CASSLGVPIQETQYF

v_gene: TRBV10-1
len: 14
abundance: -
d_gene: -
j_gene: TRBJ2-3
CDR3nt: TGCGCCAGCAGTGACCACCCCCACACAGATACGCAGTATTTT
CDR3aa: CASSDHPHTDTQYF

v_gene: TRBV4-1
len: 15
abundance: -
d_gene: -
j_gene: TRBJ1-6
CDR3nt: TGCGCCAGCAGCTTAAAGCAGGGGAATAATTCACCCCTCCACTTT
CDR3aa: CASSLKQGNNSPLHF

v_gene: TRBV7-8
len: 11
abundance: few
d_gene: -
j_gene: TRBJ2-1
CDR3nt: TGTGCCAGCAGGGGATCTGGTGGGCAGTTCTTC
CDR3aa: CASRGSGGQFF

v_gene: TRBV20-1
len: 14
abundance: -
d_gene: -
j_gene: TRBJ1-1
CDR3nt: TGCAGTGCCACCAGGACGGGATTGAACACTGAAGCTTTCTTT
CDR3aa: CSATRTGLNTEAFF

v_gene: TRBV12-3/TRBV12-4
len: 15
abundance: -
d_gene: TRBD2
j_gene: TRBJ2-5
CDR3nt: TGTGCCAGCAGTAGCCGGGGGGGGCCAGGAGAGACCCAGTACTTC
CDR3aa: CASSSRGGPGETQYF

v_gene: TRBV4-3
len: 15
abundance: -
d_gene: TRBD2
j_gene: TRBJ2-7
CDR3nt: TGCGCCAGCAGCCAAGATTCTAGCGGGGATTACGAGCAGTACTTC
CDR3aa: CASSQDSSGDYEQYF

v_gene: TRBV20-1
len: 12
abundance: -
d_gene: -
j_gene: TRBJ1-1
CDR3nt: TGCAGTGCTAGAAAGGGGCTCACTGAAGCTTTCTTT
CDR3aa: CSARKGLTEAFF

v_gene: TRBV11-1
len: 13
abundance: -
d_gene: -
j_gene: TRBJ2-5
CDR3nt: TGTGCCAGCACCCGGGCAGGGGTTGAGACCCAGTACTTC
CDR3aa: CASTRAGVETQYF

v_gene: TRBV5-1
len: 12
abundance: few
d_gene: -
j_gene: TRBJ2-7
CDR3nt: TGCGCCAGCGGGATGGGGGGCTACGAGCAGTACTTC
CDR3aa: CASGMGGYEQYF

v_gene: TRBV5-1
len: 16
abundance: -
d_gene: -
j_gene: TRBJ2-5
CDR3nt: TGCGCCAGCAGCTTGGCCCTCGGGGCGCCCCAAGAGACCCAGTACTTC
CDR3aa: CASSLALGAPQETQYF